The 26 T cell receptor beta chains below come from one sample, sequenced in a study of OX40 agonist ivuxolimab in advanced cancers. Assay: immunoSEQ multiplex PCR; the TCRdb copy retains only in-frame clones and omits some. The profile shows 53,000 or so clones, around 86% of them singletons. The sequencing used CD4+ or CD8+ T cells sorted from blood, collected in a trial of the OX40 agonist ivuxolimab. These receptors originate from an adult with an advanced solid tumor such as melanoma, head and neck, liver or kidney cancer.

This chain connects TRBV7-2 to TRBJ1-5; D unclear. Trimming stripped 5 bases from V and 7 bases from J, with 18 bases between. The germline V gene has CDR1 SGHTA and CDR2 FQGNSA. CDR3 size: 15 residues. CDR3 protein: CASSPSPFPGQPQHF. The CDR3, as DNA: TGTGCCAGCAGCCCATCCCCCTTCCCGGGGCAGCCCCAGCATTTT.

The V gene is TRBV5-1, the J gene TRBJ2-7; tentatively, D is TRBD2 (5 bases). This CDR3 contains 16 residues. V was pared by 3 bases and J by 2 bases, with 18 bases between. Germline CDR1 is SGHRS and CDR2 is YFSETQ. DNA of the CDR3: TGCGCCAGCAGCTCGGGAACGTCTTTAACTACCTACGAGCAGTACTTC. Translated, it gives CASSSGTSLTTYEQYF.

This clone has just a few counts. The chain uses TRBV10-3 and TRBJ2-3; no reliable D call. The CDR3 consists of 14 residues. The ends were cut back, 2 bases at V and 1 base at J, with 7 bases in the middle. Germline V gene lookup returns CDR1 ENHRY and CDR2 SYGVKD. CDR3 sequence (DNA): TGTGCCATCAGTGAGGACCCCGGCACAGATACGCAGTATTTT. This gives the protein CAISEDPGTDTQYF.

The chain recombines TRBV19 with TRBJ2-1; TRBD2 matches at 9 bases. The CDR3 runs to 15 residues. Germline-derived CDR1 and CDR2 are LNHDA and SQIVND (reference sequence). V dropped 5 bases and J dropped 7; count of bases not matched to a gene: 9. The DNA for the CDR3 is TGTGCCAGTAGTTTGGCTAGCGGGATTGGGAATGAGCAGTTCTTC. Protein product: CASSLASGIGNEQFF.

The rearrangement uses TRBV6-1 and TRBJ2-7; 9 nucleotides match TRBD2. Germline V CDR1 and CDR2: MNHNS, SASEGT. The CDR3 runs to 15 residues. V trimming: 7 bases; J trimming: 0 bases; junction bases outside the gene matches: 7. The CDR3 region has the DNA TGTGCCAGCATGAGGCGGGAGGGTTCCTCCTACGAGCAGTACTTC. Translated, it gives CASMRREGSSYEQYF.

The V and J genes are TRBV7-2 and TRBJ2-7; D gene unclear. Germline V gene lookup returns CDR1 SGHTA and CDR2 FQGNSA. V lost 6 bases and J 3 bases, leaving 12 bases between the germline ends. The CDR3 covers 13 residues. The CDR3 spells CASSRDLLYEQYF. The CDR3 coding sequence is TGTGCCAGCAGTCGAGACCTCCTCTACGAGCAGTACTTC.

The rearrangement uses TRBV5-4 and TRBJ2-7; 9 positions match TRBD2. In germline, CDR1 is SGHNT, CDR2 YYREEE (reference sequence). V trimming: 0 bases; J trimming: 4 bases; junction bases outside the gene matches: 5. This CDR3 is built from 15 residues. CDR3 region: CASSLALAGIYEQYF. The CDR3 nucleotides read TGTGCCAGCAGCTTGGCCCTAGCGGGGATTTACGAGCAGTACTTC.

CDR3 sequence (DNA): TGCAGCGTCAGACAGGGCACCGGGGAGCTGTTTTTT. This translates into CSVRQGTGELFF. The V and J genes are TRBV29-1 and TRBJ2-2; 7 bases agree with TRBD1. This CDR3 has 12 residues. From germline, CDR1 is SQVTM and CDR2 ANQGSEA. Trimming took 6 bases from V and 4 from J; bases not matched to a gene: 2.

The gene calls are TRBV27 and TRBJ1-2; no definite D call. Between the trimmed V and J ends, which lost 4 bases and 0 bases, there was a span of 6 bases. The CDR3 is made up of 13 amino acids. Germline loops: CDR1 MNHEY, CDR2 SMNVEV (reference sequence). The CDR3 nucleotides are TGTGCCAGCAGTTCCTTAGCTAACTATGGCTACACCTTC. Its protein product is CASSSLANYGYTF.

The CDR3 sequence is CASSLSGTLYEQYF. The DNA for the CDR3 is TGTGCCAGCAGCTTATCCGGAACACTCTACGAGCAGTACTTC. This chain links TRBV11-3 with TRBJ2-7, with D uncertain. V dropped 2 bases and J dropped 3 bases, with 11 bases sitting between them. This CDR3 region has 14 residues. Germline V gene lookup returns CDR1 SGHNT and CDR2 YENEEA. Full variable domain (remainder filled in from reference TRBV11-3 and TRBJ2-7): EAGVVQSPRYKIIEKKQPVAFWCNPISGHNTLYWYLQNLGQGPELLIRYENEEAVDDSQLPKDRFSAERLKGVDSTLKIQPAELGDSAVYLCASSLSGTLYEQYFGPGTRLTVT.

This chain connects TRBV6-6 to TRBJ2-1, with a weak D call TRBD1 (5 bases). CDR3 size: 15 residues. CDR1 and CDR2 from the germline V gene are MNHNY and SVGAGI (reference sequence). V lost 0 bases and J lost 4, with 10 bases in between. This CDR3 reads CASSYSEQVYNEQFF. In DNA form, the CDR3 reads TGTGCCAGCAGTTACTCCGAACAGGTTTACAATGAGCAGTTCTTC.

This clone has just one count. The V and J genes are TRBV6-1 and TRBJ1-6, with 8 bases aligning to TRBD1. The ends lost 7 bases at V and 6 bases at J; junction bases unmatched: 5. The CDR3 runs 14 residues. The germline V gene encodes CDR1 MNHNS and CDR2 SASEGT. The CDR3 nucleotides read TGTGCCAGCACAGGGGGCGCATTTAATTCACCCCTCCACTTT. Translating it yields CASTGGAFNSPLHF.

This clone has more than one count but fewer than ten. The chain recombines TRBV4-1 with TRBJ2-5; maybe TRBD1 (5 bases). The germline V gene encodes CDR1 MGHRA and CDR2 YSYEKL. The ends were cut back, 2 bases at V and 5 bases at J, with 15 bases in the middle. CDR3 length equals 15 residues. The CDR3, as DNA: TGCGCCAGCAGCCAAACACCAGGGAAAAAGGAGACCCAGTACTTC. Translated, it gives CASSQTPGKKETQYF.

The chain recombines TRBV28 with TRBJ1-2, with a weak D call TRBD1 (6 bases). CDR1 is MDHEN, CDR2 SYDVKM, per germline. This CDR3 comprises 13 residues. V was clipped by 3 bases and J by 4 bases, with 9 bases between them. The chain's CDR3 is CASSFGGFYGYTF. The CDR3 nucleotides read TGTGCCAGCAGTTTCGGGGGCTTCTATGGCTACACCTTC.

The table lists this clone with a count of one. This chain links TRBV2 with TRBJ1-1; D is ambiguous. The CDR3 is 15 residues long. The V gene's germline CDR1 is SNHLY and CDR2 FYNNEI. Trimming shortened V by 1 base and J by 0 bases, and 9 bases separated the two germline ends. The CDR3 coding sequence is TGTGCCAGCAGTGAAGGGGAAAGCATGAACACTGAAGCTTTCTTT. Translating it yields CASSEGESMNTEAFF.

V and J are TRBV27 and TRBJ1-1; D may be TRBD1 (6 bases). The V end lost 5 bases, the J end lost 5 bases, and 18 bases lay between the germline ends. This CDR3 is built from 15 residues. Germline V gives CDR1 MNHEY, CDR2 SMNVEV (reference sequence). The CDR3 loop is CASSTQQGDVTEAFF. The CDR3 region has the DNA TGTGCCAGCAGTACACAACAGGGTGATGTGACTGAAGCTTTCTTT.

The gene calls are TRBV9 and TRBJ2-1, with D unclear. Germline CDR1 reads SGDLS; CDR2 reads YYNGEE. V lost 5 bases to trimming and J lost 7 bases, with 19 bases between them. CDR3 size: 15 residues. The CDR3 is CASSKGQGPSNEQFF. The CDR3 DNA sequence: TGTGCCAGCAGTAAGGGCCAAGGGCCATCTAATGAGCAGTTCTTC.

This clone was counted between two and nine times. This chain uses TRBV9 with TRBJ2-7; possible D gene TRBD2, 5 bases. The CDR3 covers 15 residues. Trimming took 0 bases from V and 3 from J, leaving 13 bases between them. CDR1 and CDR2 from the germline V gene are SGDLS and YYNGEE. In DNA form, the CDR3 reads TGTGCCAGCAGCGTAGGATCTCGGGGTTTCTACGAGCAGTACTTC. This encodes CASSVGSRGFYEQYF.

V and J are TRBV15 and TRBJ1-5; TRBD1 is a possible D gene (6 bases). Germline CDR1 LNHNV, CDR2 YYDKDF (reference sequence). The CDR3 length is 15 residues. The V end was cut by 0 bases, the J end by 7 bases, with 13 bases between. Here the CDR3 reads CATSREKQGWQPQHF. DNA of the CDR3: TGTGCCACCAGCAGAGAGAAACAGGGTTGGCAGCCCCAGCATTTT.

This chain uses TRBV19 with TRBJ2-6; possibly TRBD1 for D (5 bases). The CDR3 is 15 residues long. V lost 3 bases and J lost 4, with 10 bases in between. Germline V lookup: CDR1 LNHDA, CDR2 SQIVND (reference sequence). CDR3 in DNA: TGTGCCAGTAGTATTCTAGGGGTAGGGGCCAACGTCCTGACTTTC. This encodes CASSILGVGANVLTF.

The chain recombines TRBV10-2 with TRBJ1-2; 10 bases align to TRBD1. In germline, CDR1 is WSHSY, CDR2 SAAADI. This CDR3 has 13 residues. After removal of 3 bases from V and 8 bases from J, the junction contained 3 bases not matched to a gene. The CDR3 coding sequence is TGCGCCAGCAGTGAAGGGACAGGGGAAGGCTACACCTTC. It yields the protein CASSEGTGEGYTF.

The chain combines TRBV19 with TRBJ1-6; 8 nucleotides match TRBD1. Germline values: CDR1 LNHDA, CDR2 SQIVND (reference sequence). After removal of 7 bases from V and 7 bases from J, the junction contained 3 bases not matched to a gene. The CDR3 extends over 13 amino acids. In DNA, the CDR3 is TGTGCCAGTACGGACAGGGCGAATTCACCCCTCCACTTT. As protein: CASTDRANSPLHF.

The chain links TRBV14 to TRBJ2-7; D perhaps matches TRBD1 (5 bases). The ends were cut back, 1 base at V and 0 bases at J, with 13 bases in the middle. Germline loops: CDR1 SGHDN, CDR2 FVKESK. This CDR3 region has 16 residues. CDR3 in DNA: TGTGCCAGCAGCCAAGTTTGGGGCAGGAGCTCCTACGAGCAGTACTTC. This translates into CASSQVWGRSSYEQYF.

This clone was counted a single time. V usage is TRBV6-5 and J usage is TRBJ2-1; no reliable D call. The germline V gene has CDR1 MNHEY and CDR2 SVGAGI. This CDR3 contains 14 residues. Between the trimmed V and J ends, which lost 2 bases and 5 bases, there was a span of 10 bases. The CDR3 is CASSYKRVNNEQFF. CDR3 bases: TGTGCCAGCAGTTACAAACGGGTTAACAATGAGCAGTTCTTC.

The V gene is TRBV18, the J gene TRBJ2-1; D gene ambiguous. V lost 2 bases, J lost 0 bases, and 14 bases lay in between. Germline V lookup: CDR1 KGHSH, CDR2 LQKENI. CDR3 length: 17 amino acids. This CDR3 is CASSPELEWSSYNEQFF. The CDR3 DNA reads TGTGCCAGCTCACCAGAATTAGAGTGGAGCTCCTACAATGAGCAGTTCTTC.

The chain recombines TRBV25-1 with TRBJ2-5; D tentatively fits TRBD1 or TRBD2 (7 bases each). The CDR3 length is 15 residues. V was pared by 8 bases and J by 5 bases, with 21 bases between. Germline values: CDR1 MGHDK, CDR2 SYGVNS. The CDR3 coding sequence is TGTGCCAGCGGACGAGAACAGGGGAGGGGTGAGACCCAGTACTTC. This encodes CASGREQGRGETQYF.